Below are 18 T cell receptor beta chains sequenced from a single sample in a study of T cell changes during pregnancy in multiple sclerosis. Method: immunoSEQ multiplex PCR; TCRdb's copy keeps in-frame clones and lacks some. The data contain 40,000 to 55,000 clones, around 90% of them singletons. The source material was peripheral blood, sampled in the first trimester of pregnancy. Receptors originate from a female donor in good health, enrolled as a control in a pregnancy study.

The chain joins TRBV15 to TRBJ2-4, with TRBD1 matching 7 bases. Germline V gives CDR1 LNHNV, CDR2 YYDKDF (reference sequence). The CDR3 runs to 15 residues. Germline trimming cut 1 base from V and 6 bases from J; bases unmatched to any gene: 6. CDR3 sequence reads: CATSRGQGAGNIQYF. The DNA of the CDR3 is TGTGCCACCAGCAGAGGACAGGGCGCCGGAAACATTCAGTACTTC.

V is TRBV25-1 and J is TRBJ1-1; a weak D match, TRBD1 (5 bases). The germline V and J ends were trimmed by 1 base and 4 bases, with 13 bases remaining between them. The CDR3 runs 15 residues. From germline, CDR1 is MGHDK and CDR2 SYGVNS. In DNA, the CDR3 is TGTGCCAGCAGTGAATCAGCAGGGAGGGCCACTGAAGCTTTCTTT. It yields the protein CASSESAGRATEAFF.

V usage is TRBV5-6 and J usage is TRBJ1-1; maybe TRBD1 (6 bases). There are 15 residues in the CDR3. V lost 0 bases and J lost 1, with 10 bases in between. CDR1 and CDR2 (germline): SGHDT, YYEEEE. In DNA form, the CDR3 reads TGTGCCAGCAGCTTGGTTGGGACACCGAACACTGAAGCTTTCTTT. This sequence encodes CASSLVGTPNTEAFF. The variable domain in full, completed from reference TRBV5-6 and TRBJ1-1, reads DAGVTQSPTHLIKTRGQQVTLRCSPKSGHDTVSWYQQALGQGPQFIFQYYEEEERQRGNFPDRFSGHQFPNYSSELNVNALLLGDSALYLCASSLVGTPNTEAFFGQGTRLTVV.

J is TRBJ2-3 and V is TRBV5-1, with D unresolved. This CDR3 is 16 amino acids long. Germline CDR1 and CDR2: SGHRS and YFSETQ. V was shortened by 1 base and J by 0 bases, with 12 bases between the two germline ends. The CDR3 loop reads CASSLPLLTSTDTQYF. The CDR3 DNA reads TGCGCCAGCAGCTTGCCCCTATTGACAAGCACAGATACGCAGTATTTT.

The genes are TRBV4-1 and TRBJ1-1, with a tentative D call TRBD1 (5 bases). There are 14 residues in the CDR3. Germline CDR1 MGHRA, CDR2 YSYEKL. Trimming left V 1 base short and J 6 bases short, with 12 bases between. CDR3 loop: CASSQVGGRAEAFF. The DNA of the CDR3 is TGCGCCAGCAGCCAAGTCGGGGGGAGGGCTGAAGCTTTCTTT.

This clone showed up just once. The V gene is TRBV18, the J gene TRBJ2-1, with TRBD2 identical over 7 bases. V lost 0 bases and J lost 4; bases outside the gene matches: 0. The CDR3 sequence is 14 residues long. CDR1 is KGHSH and CDR2 is LQKENI in the germline V gene. CDR3 in amino acids: CASSPPAGYNEQFF. DNA of the CDR3: TGTGCCAGCTCACCACCAGCGGGGTACAATGAGCAGTTCTTC.

The chain links TRBV6-1 to TRBJ2-7; 7 bases fit TRBD1. This CDR3 spans 16 amino acids. Germline V lookup: CDR1 MNHNS, CDR2 SASEGT. Trimming removed 2 bases from V and 2 bases from J; junction bases left unmatched: 9. The CDR3 DNA follows: TGTGCCAGCAGTGAAAGGGGCCAGGGGGACCCCTACGAGCAGTACTTC. It encodes CASSERGQGDPYEQYF.

The rearrangement joins TRBV28 to TRBJ1-5; D is uncertain. V gave up 5 bases and J gave up 0 bases, with 17 bases separating them. Looked up from germline, CDR1 is MDHEN and CDR2 is SYDVKM. There are 17 residues in the CDR3. The CDR3 is CASSGLMTTFSNQPQHF. As DNA, the CDR3 is TGTGCCAGCAGTGGGTTAATGACTACCTTTAGCAATCAGCCCCAGCATTTT.

This CDR3 is CASSGSTGGKTAFF. The CDR3 DNA is TGTGCCAGCAGTGGGTCGACAGGGGGTAAAACGGCTTTCTTT. The V call is TRBV2, the J call TRBJ1-1; 9 bases map to TRBD1. The trim removed 4 bases at V and 11 bases at J, leaving 11 bases unmatched. Germline V gives CDR1 SNHLY, CDR2 FYNNEI. The CDR3 spans 14 residues.

This chain joins TRBV11-2 and TRBJ2-5, with D possibly being TRBD1 (6 bases). CDR3 length: 14 amino acids. Germline V CDR1 and CDR2: SGHAT, FQNNGV. Trimming shortened V by 7 bases and J by 2 bases, and 14 bases separated the two germline ends. The CDR3 bases are TGTGCCAGCACCCCGCCCGGGACACAAGAGACCCAGTACTTC. Its protein is CASTPPGTQETQYF. Together with reference TRBV11-2 and TRBJ2-5, the CDR3 gives the full variable domain: EAGVAQSPRYKIIEKRQSVAFWCNPISGHATLYWYQQILGQGPKLLIQFQNNGVVDDSQLPKDRFSAERLKGVDSTLKIQPAKLEDSAVYLCASTPPGTQETQYFGPGTRLLVL.

V is TRBV28 and J is TRBJ1-3, with D possibly matching TRBD1 (6 bases). The CDR3 has 17 residues. V dropped 5 bases and J dropped 0 bases, with 17 bases sitting between them. Germline assignment: CDR1 MDHEN and CDR2 SYDVKM. The CDR3 DNA reads as TGTGCCAGCAGTCCTAGGACAGAATATTCCTCTGGAAACACCATATATTTT. This encodes CASSPRTEYSSGNTIYF.

V usage is TRBV6-4 and J usage is TRBJ2-2; TRBD1 aligns across 7 bases. Germline V gives CDR1 MRHNA, CDR2 SNTAGT. This CDR3 is 13 amino acids long. Losses at the gene ends were 0 bases for V and 8 bases for J; bases not matched to a gene: 0. This CDR3 is CASSDSDRGELFF. The CDR3 bases are TGTGCCAGCAGTGACTCGGACAGGGGGGAGCTGTTTTTT.

The chain has TRBV7-2 and TRBJ2-5; 11 bases are shared with TRBD2. This CDR3 contains 16 residues. Germline V CDR1 and CDR2: SGHTA, FQGNSA. Germline trimming cut 2 bases from V and 5 bases from J; bases unmatched to any gene: 7. This CDR3 is CASSLLSGGAWETQYF. Written as DNA, the CDR3 is TGTGCCAGCAGCTTACTTAGCGGGGGGGCCTGGGAGACCCAGTACTTC.

This chain joins TRBV4-2 and TRBJ1-6; D is ambiguous. The germline V and J ends were trimmed by 1 base and 5 bases, with 15 bases remaining between them. The CDR3 contains 17 residues. Germline CDR1 reads LGHNA; CDR2 reads YNFKEQ. As DNA, the CDR3 is TGTGCCAGCAGCCAAGGCTCGGTACAGCCTGATAATTCACCCCTCCACTTT. Translating it yields CASSQGSVQPDNSPLHF.

This clone was recorded only once. This sequence joins TRBV15 and TRBJ2-7; D possibly corresponds to TRBD1 (6 bases). V was trimmed by 1 base and J by 0 bases, leaving 13 bases between them. CDR3 length: 16 residues. CDR1 and CDR2 from the germline V gene are LNHNV and YYDKDF (reference sequence). The DNA of the CDR3 is TGTGCCACCAGCAGAGGGCCCAGGACAGTCTCCTACGAGCAGTACTTC. Translating gives CATSRGPRTVSYEQYF.

For the CDR3, the DNA is TGCGCCAGCAGCCCTGGGGGCCGGAGCACTTACAATGAGCAGTTCTTC. It translates to CASSPGGRSTYNEQFF. This chain links TRBV5-1 with TRBJ2-1, with D possibly TRBD1 on 6 matching bases. The CDR3 is 16 residues long. Looked up from germline, CDR1 is SGHRS and CDR2 is YFSETQ. Trimming shortened V by 4 bases and J by 4 bases, and 18 bases separated the two germline ends. Drawing the rest from reference TRBV5-1 and TRBJ2-1, the complete variable domain is KAGVTQTPRYLIKTRGQQVTLSCSPISGHRSVSWYQQTPGQGLQFLFEYFSETQRNKGNFPGRFSGRQFSNSRSEMNVSTLELGDSALYLCASSPGGRSTYNEQFFGPGTRLTVL.

This sequence joins TRBV15 and TRBJ2-5; 10 nucleotides line up with TRBD1. The CDR3 sequence is 13 residues long. CDR1 and CDR2 from the germline V gene are LNHNV and YYDKDF (reference sequence). J lost 2 bases, V lost 6 bases, and 0 bases had no gene match. The CDR3 region has the DNA TGTGCCACCAGGGGACAGGGGCAAGAGACCCAGTACTTC. Protein product: CATRGQGQETQYF. Full variable domain (outside the CDR3, taken from reference TRBV15 and TRBJ2-5): DAMVIQNPRYQVTQFGKPVTLSCSQTLNHNVMYWYQQKSSQAPKLLFHYYDKDFNNEADTPDNFQSRRPNTSFCFLDIRSPGLGDTAMYLCATRGQGQETQYFGPGTRLLVL.

This clone has only one observation. The chain couples TRBV7-2 to TRBJ2-7; no definite D call. V was pared by 5 bases and J by 6 bases, with 17 bases between. This CDR3 has 14 residues. CDR1 SGHTA and CDR2 FQGNSA come from the germline V gene. This chain's CDR3 is CASSPLEILVEQYF. In nucleotides, the CDR3 is TGTGCCAGCAGCCCCCTCGAGATCTTGGTCGAGCAGTACTTC.